This T cell receptor beta chain was sequenced during a study of T cells in Graves' hyperthyroidism and ophthalmopathy. Enrolled ophthalmopathy patients presented with a Clinical Activity Score of at least 3, a NOSPECS grade of at least 4, and disease duration under 3 months. PBMCs were sourced from roughly 9.3 ml fresh peripheral blood. Amplification of TCR beta CDR3 regions used RNA as the template. First-round RT-PCR targeting the TCR CDR3 was performed with the HTBI primer set. One entry per CDR3 protein, called by TCRdb with MiXCR from the multiplex PCR reads. The repertoire consists of approximately 690,000 distinct CDR3 sequences, with more than 14% occurring once and the leading ten covering around 12%. This CDR3 spans 15 amino acids. Germline values: CDR1 LGHDT, CDR2 YNNKEL (reference sequence). Trimming left V 1 base short and J 2 bases short, with 12 bases between. In this sample, this clonotype turned up many times.

This TCR was sampled from a woman aged 50 to 60 with Graves' ophthalmopathy. The source material was blood. The gene calls are TRBV3-1 and TRBJ2-7; D possibly corresponds to TRBD2 (6 bases). CDR3 region: CASSQVAGSPYEQYF. The CDR3 DNA sequence: TGTGCCAGCAGCCAAGTTGCGGGGTCTCCCTACGAGCAGTACTTC.